This paragraph covers one T cell receptor beta chain sequence. Antigen specificity is unknown. TCRdb reanalyzed the 5' RACE reads and collapses them to one entry per CDR3 protein, without DNA. This sample lists approximately 170,000 distinct CDR3 sequences; its ten largest clones have 20% to 25%. These data are taken from a study of T cells expressing NK-cell markers. The CDR3 spans 15 residues. Germline V lookup: CDR1 MNHEY, CDR2 SVGEGT. General study results and limits: Over 5 donors had dominant NKG2C+ clonotypes that comprised about 1.0-7.5% of their CD8+ T cells.

Material for sequencing was blood T cells: a sorted CD56 or NKG2C T cell subset, CD4+ or CD8+ T cells, or bulk PBMC T cells (not recorded which). The TCR was taken from a man between 18 and 69 years old in good health. The V and J genes are TRBV6-2 or TRBV6-3 and TRBJ2-7; TCRdb gives TRBD1 as the D gene, but with no DNA this cannot be confirmed. CDR3 amino acids: CASSYSTSGGYEQYF.